The clone carrying this T cell receptor beta chain appeared many times. RNA transcripts served as the template for amplifying TCR beta CDR3 regions. Primed by the HTBI set, a first-round RT-PCR was run on the TCR CDR3. TCRdb reprocessed the multiplex PCR reads via MiXCR and lists one record per CDR3 protein. The table has nearly 600,000 distinct CDR3 sequences, 12% to 15% seen once. Diagnostic decisions used clinical symptoms, serum thyroxine and TRAb, thyroid ultrasound and orbital computed tomography. Trimming pared 2 bases from V and 5 bases from J, leaving 10 bases between. The CDR3 runs to 14 residues. Germline loops: CDR1 SGHVS, CDR2 FNYEAQ. This sample is part of a study of T cells in Graves' hyperthyroidism and ophthalmopathy. At the level of the study: Peripheral blood was taken when the disease was first diagnosed, before any treatment began.

This chain connects TRBV7-6 to TRBJ2-1, with D hard to call. The sample comprised blood. The receptor comes from a woman under 30 with Graves' ophthalmopathy. In DNA, the CDR3 is TGTGCCAGCAGCTTATCGATGAGTAACAATGAGCAGTTCTTC. Protein: CASSLSMSNNEQFF. Together with reference TRBV7-6 and TRBJ2-1, the CDR3 gives the full variable domain: GAGVSQSPRYKVTKRGQDVALRCDPISGHVSLYWYRQALGQGPEFLTYFNYEAQQDKSGLPNDRFSAERPEGSISTLTIQRTEQRDSAMYRCASSLSMSNNEQFFGPGTRLTVL.